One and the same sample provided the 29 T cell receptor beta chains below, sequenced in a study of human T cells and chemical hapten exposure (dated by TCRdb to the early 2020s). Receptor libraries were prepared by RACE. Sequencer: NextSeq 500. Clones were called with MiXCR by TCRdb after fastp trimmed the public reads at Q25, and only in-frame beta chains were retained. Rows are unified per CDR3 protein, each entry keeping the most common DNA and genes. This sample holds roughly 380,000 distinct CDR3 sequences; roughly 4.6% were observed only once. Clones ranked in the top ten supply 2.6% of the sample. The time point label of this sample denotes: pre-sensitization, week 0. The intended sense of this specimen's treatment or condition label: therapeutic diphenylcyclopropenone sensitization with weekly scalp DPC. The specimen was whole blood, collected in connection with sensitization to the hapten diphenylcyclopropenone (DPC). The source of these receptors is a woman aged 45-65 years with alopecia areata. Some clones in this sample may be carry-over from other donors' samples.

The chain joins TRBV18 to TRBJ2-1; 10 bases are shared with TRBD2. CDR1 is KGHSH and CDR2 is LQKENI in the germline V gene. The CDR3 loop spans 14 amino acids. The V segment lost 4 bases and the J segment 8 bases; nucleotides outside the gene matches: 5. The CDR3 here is CASSRALAGDEQFF. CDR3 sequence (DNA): TGTGCCAGCTCACGAGCCCTAGCGGGAGATGAGCAGTTCTTC.

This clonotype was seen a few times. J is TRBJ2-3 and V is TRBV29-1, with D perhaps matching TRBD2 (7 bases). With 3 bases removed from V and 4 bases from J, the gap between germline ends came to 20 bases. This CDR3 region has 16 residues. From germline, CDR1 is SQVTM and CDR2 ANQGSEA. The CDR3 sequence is CSVDPWGGGIPDTQYF. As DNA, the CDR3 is TGCAGCGTTGACCCGTGGGGAGGGGGAATCCCAGATACGCAGTATTTT.

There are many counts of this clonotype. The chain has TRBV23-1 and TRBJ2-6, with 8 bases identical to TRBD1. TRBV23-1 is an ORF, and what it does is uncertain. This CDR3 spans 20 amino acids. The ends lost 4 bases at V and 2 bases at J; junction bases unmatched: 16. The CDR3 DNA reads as TGCGCCAGCAGTCTCGACAGGACAGGGACCCCCCCCCCTGGGGCCAACGTCCTGACTTTC. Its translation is CASSLDRTGTPPPGANVLTF.

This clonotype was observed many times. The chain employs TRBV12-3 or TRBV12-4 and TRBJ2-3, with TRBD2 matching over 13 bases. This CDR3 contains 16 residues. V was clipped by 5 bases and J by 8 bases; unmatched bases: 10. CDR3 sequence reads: CASSRTSGGPAGTQYF. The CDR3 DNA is TGTGCCAGCAGTCGGACTAGCGGGGGACCAGCGGGTACGCAGTATTTT.

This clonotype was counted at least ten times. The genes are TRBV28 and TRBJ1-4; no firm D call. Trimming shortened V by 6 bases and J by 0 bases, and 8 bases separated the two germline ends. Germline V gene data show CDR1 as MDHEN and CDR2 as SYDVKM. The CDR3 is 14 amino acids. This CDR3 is CASRGIATNEKLFF. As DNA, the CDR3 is TGTGCCAGCAGAGGGATTGCAACTAATGAAAAACTGTTTTTT.

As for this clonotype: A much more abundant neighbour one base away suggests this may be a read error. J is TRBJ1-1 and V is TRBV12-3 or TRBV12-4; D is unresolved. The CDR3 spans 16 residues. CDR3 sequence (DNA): TGTGCCAGAAGTTTATGGGATATGATCCGAAACACTGAAGCTTTCTTT. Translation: CARSLWDMIRNTEAFF.

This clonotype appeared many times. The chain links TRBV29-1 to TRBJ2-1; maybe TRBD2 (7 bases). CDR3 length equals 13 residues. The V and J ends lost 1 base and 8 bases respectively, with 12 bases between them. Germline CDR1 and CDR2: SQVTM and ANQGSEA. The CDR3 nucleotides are TGCAGCGTTGAAGTGGGGGGGCGCGATGAGCAGTTCTTC. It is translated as CSVEVGGRDEQFF.

CDR3 DNA: TGTGCCAGCAGTGACCGGGACAGGGGATGGGATGAGCAGTTCTTC. It encodes CASSDRDRGWDEQFF. This chain links TRBV2 with TRBJ2-1; TRBD1 matches 10 bases. There are 15 residues in the CDR3. The germline V gene encodes CDR1 SNHLY and CDR2 FYNNEI. The V gene end was trimmed by 3 bases and the J gene end by 8 bases; junction bases not matched to a gene: 7. The variable domain in full, completed from reference TRBV2 and TRBJ2-1, reads EPEVTQTPSHQVTQMGQEVILRCVPISNHLYFYWYRQILGQKVEFLVSFYNNEISEKSEIFDDQFSVERPDGSNFTLKIRSTKLEDSAMYFCASSDRDRGWDEQFFGPGTRLTVL.

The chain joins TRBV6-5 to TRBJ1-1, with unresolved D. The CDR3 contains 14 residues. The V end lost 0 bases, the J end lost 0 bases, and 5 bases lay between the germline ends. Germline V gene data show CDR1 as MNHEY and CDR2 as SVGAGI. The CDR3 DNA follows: TGTGCCAGCAGTTACTCGGTAGTGAACACTGAAGCTTTCTTT. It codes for CASSYSVVNTEAFF.

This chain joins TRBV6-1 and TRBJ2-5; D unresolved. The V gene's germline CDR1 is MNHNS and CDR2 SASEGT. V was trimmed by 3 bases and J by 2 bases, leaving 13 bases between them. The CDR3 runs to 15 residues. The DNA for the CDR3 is TGTGCCAGCAGTGATCCCGAGACATCTCAAGAGACCCAGTACTTC. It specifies CASSDPETSQETQYF.

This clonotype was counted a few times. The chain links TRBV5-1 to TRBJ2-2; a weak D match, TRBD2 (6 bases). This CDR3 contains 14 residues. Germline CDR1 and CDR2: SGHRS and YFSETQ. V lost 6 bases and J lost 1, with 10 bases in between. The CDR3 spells CASNSGGNTGELFF. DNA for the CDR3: TGCGCCAGCAACTCCGGGGGGAACACCGGGGAGCTGTTTTTT.

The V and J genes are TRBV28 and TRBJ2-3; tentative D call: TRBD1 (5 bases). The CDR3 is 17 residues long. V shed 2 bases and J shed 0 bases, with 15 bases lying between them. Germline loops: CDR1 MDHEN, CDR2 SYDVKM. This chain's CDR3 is CASSLDWGRSSTDTQYF. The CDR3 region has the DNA TGTGCCAGCAGTTTAGATTGGGGCAGGTCTAGCACAGATACGCAGTATTTT.

The CDR3 DNA is TGTGCCAGCAGCCATCTACAGGGGCCCAATCAGCCCCAGCATTTT. Translating it yields CASSHLQGPNQPQHF. The gene calls are TRBV3-1 and TRBJ1-5; 7 bases fit TRBD1. This CDR3 has 15 amino acids. Germline CDR1 LGHDT, CDR2 YNNKEL (reference sequence). Trimming cost V 3 bases and J 3 bases; bases outside gene matches: 5.

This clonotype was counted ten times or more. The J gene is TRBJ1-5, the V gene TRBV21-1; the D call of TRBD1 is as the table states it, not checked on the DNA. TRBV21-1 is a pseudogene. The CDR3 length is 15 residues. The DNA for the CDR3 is TGTGCCAGCAGCAGGGGAGGGGGCAACCATCAGCCCCAGCATTTT. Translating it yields CASSRGGGNHQPQHF.

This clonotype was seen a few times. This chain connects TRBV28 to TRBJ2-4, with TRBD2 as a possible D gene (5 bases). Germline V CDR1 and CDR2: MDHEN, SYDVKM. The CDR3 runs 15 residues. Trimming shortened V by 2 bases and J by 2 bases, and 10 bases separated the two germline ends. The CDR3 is CASSLVTGSKNIQYF. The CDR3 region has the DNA TGTGCCAGCAGTTTAGTTACGGGGTCCAAAAACATTCAGTACTTC.

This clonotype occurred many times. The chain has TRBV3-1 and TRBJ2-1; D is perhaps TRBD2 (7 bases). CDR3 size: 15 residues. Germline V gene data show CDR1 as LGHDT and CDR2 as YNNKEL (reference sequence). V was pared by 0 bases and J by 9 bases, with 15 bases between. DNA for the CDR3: TGTGCCAGCAGCCAAGATTCCGGGGGCGGGAGTGAGCAGTTCTTC. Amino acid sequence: CASSQDSGGGSEQFF.

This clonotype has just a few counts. CDR3 coding DNA: TGTGCCAGCAGCCAAGATCGGGCAGCCTACGAGCAGTACTTC. It is translated as CASSQDRAAYEQYF. The gene calls are TRBV4-2 and TRBJ2-7; D gene ambiguous. V was pared by 0 bases and J by 2 bases, with 8 bases between. Germline V gene lookup returns CDR1 LGHNA and CDR2 YNFKEQ. This CDR3 is built from 14 residues.

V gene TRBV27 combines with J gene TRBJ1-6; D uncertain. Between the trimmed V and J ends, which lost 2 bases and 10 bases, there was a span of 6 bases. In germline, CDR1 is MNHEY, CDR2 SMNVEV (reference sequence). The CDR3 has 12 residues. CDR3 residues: CASSLRGSPLHF. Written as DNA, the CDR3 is TGTGCCAGCAGTTTAAGAGGGTCACCCCTCCACTTT.

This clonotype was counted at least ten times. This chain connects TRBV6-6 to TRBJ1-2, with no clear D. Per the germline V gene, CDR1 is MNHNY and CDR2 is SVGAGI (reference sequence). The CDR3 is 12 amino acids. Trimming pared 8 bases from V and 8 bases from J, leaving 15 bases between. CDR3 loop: CASLRSGRGYTF. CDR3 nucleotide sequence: TGTGCCAGCCTAAGGTCTGGTCGCGGCTACACCTTC.

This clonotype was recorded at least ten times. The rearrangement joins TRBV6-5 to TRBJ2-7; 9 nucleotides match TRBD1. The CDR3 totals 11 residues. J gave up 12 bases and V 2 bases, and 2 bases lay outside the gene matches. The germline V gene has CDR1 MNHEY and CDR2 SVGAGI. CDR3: CASSYRGQGYF. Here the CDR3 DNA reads TGTGCCAGCAGTTACAGGGGACAGGGGTACTTC.

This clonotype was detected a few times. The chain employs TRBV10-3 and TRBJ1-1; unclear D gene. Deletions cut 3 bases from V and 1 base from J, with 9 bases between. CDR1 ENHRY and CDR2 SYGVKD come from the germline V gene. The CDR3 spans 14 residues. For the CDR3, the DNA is TGTGCCATCAGTGATTTGTTGGAGAACACTGAAGCTTTCTTT. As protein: CAISDLLENTEAFF.

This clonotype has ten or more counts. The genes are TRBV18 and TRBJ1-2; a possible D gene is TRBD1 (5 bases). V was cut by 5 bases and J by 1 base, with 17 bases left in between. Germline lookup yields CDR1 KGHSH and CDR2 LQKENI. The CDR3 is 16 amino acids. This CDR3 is CASSTREPRLNYGYTF. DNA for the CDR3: TGTGCCAGCTCAACCAGGGAACCCAGGCTTAACTATGGCTACACCTTC.

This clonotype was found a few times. In DNA form, the CDR3 reads TGTGCCAGAGGGAATTGGGTGGGCAATCAGCCCCAGCATTTT. Translation gives CARGNWVGNQPQHF. The chain couples TRBV7-4 to TRBJ1-5; D call uncertain. Germline CDR1 SGHVT, CDR2 SQSDAQ. The ends were cut back, 9 bases at V and 2 bases at J, with 14 bases in the middle. This CDR3 has 14 residues. The whole variable domain, remainder taken from reference TRBV7-4 and TRBJ1-5, is GAGVSQSPRYKVAKRGRDVALRCDSISGHVTLYWYRQTLGQGSEVLTYSQSDAQRDKSGRPSGRFSAERPERSVSTLKIQRTEQGDSAVYLCARGNWVGNQPQHFGDGTRLSIL.

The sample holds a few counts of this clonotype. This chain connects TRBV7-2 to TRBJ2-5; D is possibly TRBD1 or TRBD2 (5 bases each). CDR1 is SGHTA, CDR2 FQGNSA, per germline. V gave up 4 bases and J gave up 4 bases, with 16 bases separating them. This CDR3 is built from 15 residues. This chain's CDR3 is CASSSPRAGRETQYF. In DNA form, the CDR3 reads TGTGCCAGCAGCTCACCGAGGGCAGGGCGAGAGACCCAGTACTTC.

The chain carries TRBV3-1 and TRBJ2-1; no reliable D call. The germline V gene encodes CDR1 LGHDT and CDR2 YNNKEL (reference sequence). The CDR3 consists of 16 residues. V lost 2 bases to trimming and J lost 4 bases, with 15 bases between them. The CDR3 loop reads CASSQPKLRVYNEQFF. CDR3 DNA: TGTGCCAGCAGCCAACCCAAACTTAGGGTTTACAATGAGCAGTTCTTC.

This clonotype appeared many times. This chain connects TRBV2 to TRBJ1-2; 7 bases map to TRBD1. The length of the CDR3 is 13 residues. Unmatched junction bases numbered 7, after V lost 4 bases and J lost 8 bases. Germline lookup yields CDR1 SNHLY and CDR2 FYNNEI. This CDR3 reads CASSAQGVEGYTF. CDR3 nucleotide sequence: TGTGCCAGCAGTGCTCAGGGGGTTGAAGGCTACACCTTC.

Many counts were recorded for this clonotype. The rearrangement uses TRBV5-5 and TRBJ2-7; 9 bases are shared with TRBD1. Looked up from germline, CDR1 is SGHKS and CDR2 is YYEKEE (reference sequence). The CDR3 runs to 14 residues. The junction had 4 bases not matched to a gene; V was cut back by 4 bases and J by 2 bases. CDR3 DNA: TGTGCCAGCAGCCGCGGGGACAGGGCCTACGAGCAGTACTTC. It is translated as CASSRGDRAYEQYF. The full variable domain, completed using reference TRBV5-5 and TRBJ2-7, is DAGVTQSPTHLIKTRGQQVTLRCSPISGHKSVSWYQQVLGQGPQFIFQYYEKEERGRGNFPDRFSARQFPNYSSELNVNALLLGDSALYLCASSRGDRAYEQYFGPGTRLTVT.

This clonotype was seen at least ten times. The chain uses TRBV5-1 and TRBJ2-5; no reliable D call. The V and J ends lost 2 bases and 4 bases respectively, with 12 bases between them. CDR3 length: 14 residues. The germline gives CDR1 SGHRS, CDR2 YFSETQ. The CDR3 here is CASSFRTPGETQYF. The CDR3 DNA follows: TGCGCCAGCAGCTTTCGGACCCCTGGAGAGACCCAGTACTTC. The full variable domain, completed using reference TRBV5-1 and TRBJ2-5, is KAGVTQTPRYLIKTRGQQVTLSCSPISGHRSVSWYQQTPGQGLQFLFEYFSETQRNKGNFPGRFSGRQFSNSRSEMNVSTLELGDSALYLCASSFRTPGETQYFGPGTRLLVL.

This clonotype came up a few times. This chain's CDR3 is CASSNQDYNEQFF. The CDR3 DNA follows: TGTGCCAGCAGCAACCAGGATTACAATGAGCAGTTCTTC. The genes are TRBV6-5 and TRBJ2-1; D remains unclear. This CDR3 is built from 13 residues. The germline V gene encodes CDR1 MNHEY and CDR2 SVGAGI. V gave up 6 bases and J gave up 4 bases, with 10 bases separating them.